Below are 22 T cell receptor beta chains sequenced from a single sample in a study of T cell responses to AZD1222 COVID-19 vaccine. Some clones are missing from TCRdb's copy, which holds only in-frame ones; the method was immunoSEQ multiplex PCR. Found here are 65,000 to 85,000 clones, 75% to 90% of them singletons; the top ten hold 8% to 13%. The sequenced sample was peripheral blood, obtained 28 days after the second AZD1222 dose. These TCRs come from an adult who received the AZD1222 COVID-19 vaccine.

The V call is TRBV6-5, the J call TRBJ2-2; D might be TRBD2 (7 bases). The germline V gene has CDR1 MNHEY and CDR2 SVGAGI. The CDR3 loop spans 13 amino acids. V was trimmed by 4 bases and J by 9 bases, leaving 12 bases between them. This CDR3 reads CASSLSGGRELFF. The CDR3 bases are TGTGCCAGCAGTTTGTCCGGGGGGCGGGAGCTGTTTTTT.

The V and J genes are TRBV19 and TRBJ1-1; TRBD1 might be the D (5 bases). This CDR3 contains 13 residues. The germline V and J ends were trimmed by 7 bases and 1 base, with 10 bases remaining between them. The germline V gene encodes CDR1 LNHDA and CDR2 SQIVND (reference sequence). CDR3 sequence: CASNRDGNTEAFF. CDR3 sequence (DNA): TGTGCCAGTAACCGGGACGGGAACACTGAAGCTTTCTTT.

V and J are TRBV5-1 and TRBJ1-4, with a tentative D call TRBD1 (5 bases). The CDR3 length is 15 residues. V was shortened by 2 bases and J by 3 bases, with 11 bases between the two germline ends. CDR1 is SGHRS, CDR2 YFSETQ, per germline. CDR3 loop: CASSFGGSANEKLFF. CDR3 nucleotide sequence: TGCGCCAGCAGCTTCGGGGGTTCGGCTAATGAAAAACTGTTTTTT. Complete variable domain (other parts from reference TRBV5-1 and TRBJ1-4): KAGVTQTPRYLIKTRGQQVTLSCSPISGHRSVSWYQQTPGQGLQFLFEYFSETQRNKGNFPGRFSGRQFSNSRSEMNVSTLELGDSALYLCASSFGGSANEKLFFGSGTQLSVL.

The chain employs TRBV2 and TRBJ2-3; 12 bases are a match to TRBD2. The CDR3 is 17 residues long. The V segment lost 4 bases and the J segment 1 base; nucleotides outside the gene matches: 6. Looked up from germline, CDR1 is SNHLY and CDR2 is FYNNEI. For the CDR3, the DNA is TGTGCCAGCAGTGCCCATTGGACTAGCGGGGGCACAGATACGCAGTATTTT. Its protein is CASSAHWTSGGTDTQYF. Variable domain in full (rest from reference TRBV2 and TRBJ2-3): EPEVTQTPSHQVTQMGQEVILRCVPISNHLYFYWYRQILGQKVEFLVSFYNNEISEKSEIFDDQFSVERPDGSNFTLKIRSTKLEDSAMYFCASSAHWTSGGTDTQYFGPGTRLTVL.

The CDR3, as DNA: TGTGCCAGCTCGGACAGTCCTTTAAATAATTCACCCCTCCACTTT. This gives the protein CASSDSPLNNSPLHF. This chain connects TRBV14 to TRBJ1-6, with D possibly being TRBD1 (6 bases). V lost 8 bases, J lost 5 bases, and 16 bases lay in between. Germline values: CDR1 SGHDN, CDR2 FVKESK. CDR3 length: 15 residues.

The rearrangement joins TRBV28 to TRBJ2-1; TRBD1 matches at 7 bases. With V trimmed by 6 bases and J by 5 bases, 4 bases remained unmatched. The CDR3 extends over 13 amino acids. CDR1 is MDHEN and CDR2 is SYDVKM in the germline V gene. This CDR3 is CASRTTGNNEQFF. The CDR3 coding sequence is TGTGCCAGCAGGACGACAGGGAACAATGAGCAGTTCTTC. The entire variable domain, with the rest obtained from reference TRBV28 and TRBJ2-1, is as follows: DVKVTQSSRYLVKRTGEKVFLECVQDMDHENMFWYRQDPGLGLRLIYFSYDVKMKEKGDIPEGYSVSREKKERFSLILESASTNQTSMYLCASRTTGNNEQFFGPGTRLTVL.

This clone was detected only a few times. This chain connects TRBV6-6 to TRBJ2-2; no firm D call. This CDR3 contains 13 residues. Looked up from germline, CDR1 is MNHNY and CDR2 is SVGAGI (reference sequence). The V end lost 2 bases, the J end lost 3 bases, and 4 bases lay between the germline ends. The CDR3 region is CASSYRDTGELFF. The DNA for the CDR3 is TGTGCCAGCAGTTACCGGGACACCGGGGAGCTGTTTTTT.

The chain recombines TRBV2 with TRBJ1-1; D is possibly TRBD1 (5 bases). V was cut by 9 bases and J by 2 bases, with 10 bases left in between. Germline CDR1 is SNHLY and CDR2 is FYNNEI. The CDR3 is 12 residues long. The CDR3 DNA is TGTGCCAGTCTGGACATTAACACTGAAGCTTTCTTT. It specifies CASLDINTEAFF.

The chain is built from TRBV6-5 and TRBJ1-1, with TRBD1 as a possible D gene (5 bases). The CDR3 contains 13 residues. CDR1 is MNHEY and CDR2 is SVGAGI in the germline V gene. Trimming removed 2 bases from V and 11 bases from J, with 15 bases in between. The CDR3 DNA reads TGTGCCAGCAGTTACCGGGGCGGGGGTTTCGCTTTCTTT. It specifies CASSYRGGGFAFF.

This chain joins TRBV21-1 and TRBJ2-4; TRBD2 was called by the table and not checked on the DNA. TRBV21-1 is a pseudogene segment. This CDR3 has 15 amino acids. The CDR3 loop reads CASSKAPLAKNIQYF. CDR3 nucleotide sequence: TGTGCCAGCAGCAAAGCCCCCTTAGCCAAAAACATTCAGTACTTC.

This rearrangement joins TRBV27 to TRBJ2-7; 9 bases map to TRBD2. The CDR3 spans 16 residues. V lost 3 bases and J lost 1; bases outside the gene matches: 7. Germline CDR1 MNHEY, CDR2 SMNVEV (reference sequence). The CDR3 coding sequence is TGTGCCAGCAGTTTTAGCCGACTAGCGGCGTCCTACGAGCAGTACTTC. Its protein is CASSFSRLAASYEQYF.

This chain uses TRBV30 with TRBJ1-1; D possibly corresponds to TRBD1 (6 bases). Between the trimmed V and J ends, which lost 3 bases and 6 bases, there was a span of 8 bases. The CDR3 length is 11 residues. CDR1 GTSNPN and CDR2 SVGIG come from the germline V gene (reference sequence). The CDR3 is CAWRSGAEAFF. For the CDR3, the DNA is TGTGCCTGGAGGTCAGGGGCTGAAGCTTTCTTT.

The chain links TRBV6-1 to TRBJ2-7; 8 bases line up with TRBD1. Germline-derived CDR1 and CDR2 are MNHNS and SASEGT. The length of the CDR3 is 14 residues. The V gene end was trimmed by 5 bases and the J gene end by 3 bases; junction bases not matched to a gene: 6. The CDR3: CASSSRTGRYEQYF. CDR3 in DNA: TGTGCCAGCAGTTCCCGGACAGGGCGCTACGAGCAGTACTTC.

The chain has TRBV18 and TRBJ1-2; 7 bases agree with TRBD1. CDR3 length equals 17 residues. In germline, CDR1 is KGHSH, CDR2 LQKENI. The J segment lost 4 bases and the V segment lost 3 bases, leaving 14 bases of the junction unmatched. DNA for the CDR3: TGTGCCAGCTCACCGATCTCTACGGGACAGACGTTCTATGGCTACACCTTC. Translation gives CASSPISTGQTFYGYTF.

This rearrangement joins TRBV12-3 or TRBV12-4 to TRBJ2-2; D not resolved. This CDR3 contains 13 residues. Trimming left V 2 bases short and J 7 bases short, with 8 bases between. The CDR3 loop reads CASSLSPSGELFF. DNA of the CDR3: TGTGCCAGCAGTTTAAGCCCGAGCGGGGAGCTGTTTTTT.

The V and J genes are TRBV28 and TRBJ1-1; D not certain. Trimming took 3 bases from V and 7 from J, leaving 21 bases between them. From germline, CDR1 is MDHEN and CDR2 SYDVKM. CDR3 length equals 16 residues. The CDR3 DNA is TGTGCCAGCAGTTTGAGGTATGATCTGTCGAGAGATGAAGCTTTCTTT. Translation gives CASSLRYDLSRDEAFF.

This clone was detected many times. This specimen includes other DNA sequences encoding the same CDR3. The V and J genes are TRBV4-1 and TRBJ2-1; a weak D match, TRBD1 (7 bases). This CDR3 comprises 15 residues. The V gene's germline CDR1 is MGHRA and CDR2 YSYEKL. The V gene lost 3 bases and the J gene lost 1 base, with 10 bases spanning the gap. CDR3 region: CASSQAGGSYNEQFF. Written as DNA, the CDR3 is TGCGCCAGCAGCCAGGCAGGGGGGTCCTACAATGAGCAGTTCTTC.

V and J are TRBV10-3 and TRBJ1-4; unclear D gene. The germline V gene has CDR1 ENHRY and CDR2 SYGVKD. The V end was cut by 4 bases, the J end by 3 bases, with 12 bases between. The CDR3 is 15 amino acids. The DNA of the CDR3 is TGTGCCATCAGTGTAGGGTCCTCCGCTAATGAAAAACTGTTTTTT. Translation gives CAISVGSSANEKLFF.

V is TRBV12-3 or TRBV12-4 and J is TRBJ1-5, with 9 nucleotides matching TRBD1. Trimming cost V 11 bases and J 5 bases; bases outside gene matches: 7. The CDR3 has 13 residues. The chain's CDR3 is CACGTGMYQPQHF. The CDR3 bases are TGTGCCTGCGGGACAGGGATGTATCAGCCCCAGCATTTT.

This clone was recorded only once. The V and J genes are TRBV6-5 and TRBJ2-1; D perhaps matches TRBD1 (5 bases). Per germline, CDR1 MNHEY and CDR2 SVGAGI. V was clipped by 6 bases and J by 8 bases, with 14 bases between them. CDR3 size: 13 residues. As DNA, the CDR3 is TGTGCCAGCAGCCCCACCCCCAGGGATGAGCAGTTCTTC. Protein product: CASSPTPRDEQFF.

The gene calls are TRBV3-1 (or the pseudogene TRBV3-2) and TRBJ1-4, with 7 bases aligning to TRBD1. Germline values: CDR1 LGHDT, CDR2 YNNKEL (reference sequence). The J segment lost 7 bases and the V segment lost 6 bases, leaving 11 bases of the junction unmatched. The length of the CDR3 is 15 residues. The CDR3 here is CASSPTGELFEKLFF. CDR3 DNA sequence: TGTGCCAGCAGTCCCACAGGGGAACTATTTGAAAAACTGTTTTTT.

The chain couples TRBV28 to TRBJ2-2; D gene uncertain. This CDR3 comprises 13 residues. Trimming took off 9 bases at V and 2 bases at J, with 10 bases between the two ends. Germline assignment: CDR1 MDHEN and CDR2 SYDVKM. CDR3 protein: CASLSRNTGELFF. CDR3 DNA sequence: TGTGCCAGTTTGTCCCGCAACACCGGGGAGCTGTTTTTT.